This TCR beta chain was found in a study of breast tumors, draining lymph nodes, adjacent tissues. Regarding the study as a whole: Compared with lymph nodes, tumors were less diverse; compared with nontumor tissue, more. Data fit most tumor T cells coming from lymph node, expanding in tumor. Tumor T cell lymph node origin was a supported hypothesis, not proven.

The sample holds many counts of this clonotype. Its target is unknown. One entry per CDR3 protein results from TCRdb running MiXCR on the multiplex PCR reads. This table has roughly 80,000 distinct CDR3 sequences, approximately 19% appearing once. This CDR3 has 14 residues. The germline V and J ends were trimmed by 3 bases and 0 bases, with 9 bases remaining between them. CDR1 and CDR2 (germline): LNHDA, SQIVND (reference sequence). Samples came from axillary lymph nodes draining the breast cancer. Source material: axillary lymph node tissue. V is TRBV19 and J is TRBJ2-7; D may match TRBD1 or TRBD2 (5 bases each). This clonotype was obtained from a female donor with breast cancer. Some clones in this sample may be carry-over from other donors' samples. In nucleotides, the CDR3 is TGTGCCAGTAGTATTCGGGACGGCTCCTACGAGCAGTACTTC. This translates into CASSIRDGSYEQYF.